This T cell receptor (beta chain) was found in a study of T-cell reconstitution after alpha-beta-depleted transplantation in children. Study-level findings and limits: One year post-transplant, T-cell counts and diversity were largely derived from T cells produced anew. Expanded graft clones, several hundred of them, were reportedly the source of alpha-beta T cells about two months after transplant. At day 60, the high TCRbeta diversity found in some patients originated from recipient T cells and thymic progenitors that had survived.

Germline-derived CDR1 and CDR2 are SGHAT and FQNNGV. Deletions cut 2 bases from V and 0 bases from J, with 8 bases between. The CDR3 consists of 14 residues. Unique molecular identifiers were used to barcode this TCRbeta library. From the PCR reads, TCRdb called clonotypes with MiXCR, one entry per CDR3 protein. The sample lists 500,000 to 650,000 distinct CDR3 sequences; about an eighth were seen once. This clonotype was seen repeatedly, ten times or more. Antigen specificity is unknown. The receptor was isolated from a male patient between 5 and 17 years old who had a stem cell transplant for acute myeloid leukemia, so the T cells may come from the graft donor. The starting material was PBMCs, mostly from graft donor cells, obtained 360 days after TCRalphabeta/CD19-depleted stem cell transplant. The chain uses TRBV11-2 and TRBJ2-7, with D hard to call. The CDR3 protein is CASSLLTNSYEQYF. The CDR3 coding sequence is TGTGCCAGCAGCTTACTTACAAACTCCTACGAGCAGTACTTC.